This TCR beta chain was obtained from a study of OX40 agonist ivuxolimab in advanced cancers. This clone was counted only a few times. CDR3 size: 13 residues. Germline V CDR1 and CDR2: GTSNPN, SVGIG (reference sequence). Trimming stripped 0 bases from V and 7 bases from J, with 7 bases between. The data were produced by immunoSEQ multiplex PCR, yet TCRdb's version contains in-frame clones alone and is incomplete. The sample yields 52,000 or so clones, roughly 89% seen once. This rearrangement joins TRBV30 to TRBJ1-6; D is unclear. Specimen: CD4+ or CD8+ T cells sorted from blood, collected in a trial of the OX40 agonist ivuxolimab. The receptor's source is an adult with an advanced solid tumor such as melanoma, head and neck, liver or kidney cancer. The CDR3 DNA follows: TGTGCCTGGAGTGTACACGGCAATTCACCCCTCCACTTT. It is translated as CAWSVHGNSPLHF.